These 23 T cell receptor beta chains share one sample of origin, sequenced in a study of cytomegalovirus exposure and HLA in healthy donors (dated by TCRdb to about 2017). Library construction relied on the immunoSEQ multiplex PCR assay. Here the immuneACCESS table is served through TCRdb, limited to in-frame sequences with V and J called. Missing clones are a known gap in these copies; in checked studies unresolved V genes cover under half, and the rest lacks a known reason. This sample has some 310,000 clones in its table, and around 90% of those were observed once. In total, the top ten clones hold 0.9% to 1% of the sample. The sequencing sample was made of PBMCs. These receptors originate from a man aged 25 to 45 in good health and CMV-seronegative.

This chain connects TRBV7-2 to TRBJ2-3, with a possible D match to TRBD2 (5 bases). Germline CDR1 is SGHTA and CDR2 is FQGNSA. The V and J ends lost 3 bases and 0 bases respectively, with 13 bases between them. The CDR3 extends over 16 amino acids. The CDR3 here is CASSFPLASSTDTQYF. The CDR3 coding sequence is TGTGCCAGCAGCTTCCCGCTAGCATCTAGCACAGATACGCAGTATTTT.

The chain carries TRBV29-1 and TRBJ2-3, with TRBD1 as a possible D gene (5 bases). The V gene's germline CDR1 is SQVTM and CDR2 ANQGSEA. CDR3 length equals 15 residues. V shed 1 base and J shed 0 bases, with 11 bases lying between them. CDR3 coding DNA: TGCAGCGTTGAAGGGAGCAGGGCTAGCACAGATACGCAGTATTTT. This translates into CSVEGSRASTDTQYF.

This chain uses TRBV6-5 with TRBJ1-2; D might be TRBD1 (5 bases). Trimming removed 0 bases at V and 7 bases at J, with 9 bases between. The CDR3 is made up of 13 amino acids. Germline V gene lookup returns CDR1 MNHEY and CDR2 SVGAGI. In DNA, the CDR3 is TGTGCCAGCAGTTACTCGGGGGGAAGTGGCTACACCTTC. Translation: CASSYSGGSGYTF.

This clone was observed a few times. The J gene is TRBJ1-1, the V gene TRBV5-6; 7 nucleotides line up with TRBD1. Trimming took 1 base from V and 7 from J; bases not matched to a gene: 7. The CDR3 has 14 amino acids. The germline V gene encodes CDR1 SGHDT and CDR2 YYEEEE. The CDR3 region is CASSLMAGGFEAFF. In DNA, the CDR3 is TGTGCCAGCAGCTTGATGGCAGGGGGATTTGAAGCTTTCTTT.

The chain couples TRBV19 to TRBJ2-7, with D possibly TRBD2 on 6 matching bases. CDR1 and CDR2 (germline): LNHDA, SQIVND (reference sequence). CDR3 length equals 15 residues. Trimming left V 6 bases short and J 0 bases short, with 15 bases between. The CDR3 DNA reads TGTGCCAGTAGCCCAAGCGGGCGGTCCTCCTACGAGCAGTACTTC. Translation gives CASSPSGRSSYEQYF.

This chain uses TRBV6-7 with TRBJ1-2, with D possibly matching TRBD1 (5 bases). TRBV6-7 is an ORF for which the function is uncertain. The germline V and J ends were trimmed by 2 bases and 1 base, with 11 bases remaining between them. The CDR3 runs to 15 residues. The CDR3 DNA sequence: TGTGCCAGCAGTTACCTCAACAGGCATAACTATGGCTACACCTTC. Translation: CASSYLNRHNYGYTF.

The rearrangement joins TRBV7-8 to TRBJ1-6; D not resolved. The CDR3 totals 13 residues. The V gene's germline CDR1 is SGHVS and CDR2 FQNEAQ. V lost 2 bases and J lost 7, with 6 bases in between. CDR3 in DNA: TGTGCCAGCAGCTTATCGTCGAATTCACCCCTCCACTTT. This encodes CASSLSSNSPLHF.

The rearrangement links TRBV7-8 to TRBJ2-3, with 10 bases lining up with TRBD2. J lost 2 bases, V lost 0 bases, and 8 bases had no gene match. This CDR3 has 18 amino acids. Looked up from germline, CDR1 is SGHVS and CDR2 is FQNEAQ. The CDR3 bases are TGTGCCAGCAGCTTAGCTTTTATTAGCGGGGGGATCACAGATACGCAGTATTTT. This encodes CASSLAFISGGITDTQYF. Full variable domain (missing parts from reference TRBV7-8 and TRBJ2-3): GAGVSQSPRYKVAKRGQDVALRCDPISGHVSLFWYQQALGQGPEFLTYFQNEAQLDKSGLPSDRFFAERPEGSVSTLKIQRTQQEDSAVYLCASSLAFISGGITDTQYFGPGTRLTVL.

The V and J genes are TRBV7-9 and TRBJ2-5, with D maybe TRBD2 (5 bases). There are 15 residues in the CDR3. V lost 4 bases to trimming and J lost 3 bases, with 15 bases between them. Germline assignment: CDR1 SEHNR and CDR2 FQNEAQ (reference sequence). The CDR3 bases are TGTGCCAGCAGCTCCCAAGGATGGGGAGAAGAGACCCAGTACTTC. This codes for CASSSQGWGEETQYF. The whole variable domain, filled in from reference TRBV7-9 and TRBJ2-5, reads DTGVSQNPRHKITKRGQNVTFRCDPISEHNRLYWYRQTLGQGPEFLTYFQNEAQLEKSRLLSDRFSAERPKGSFSTLEIQRTEQGDSAMYLCASSSQGWGEETQYFGPGTRLLVL.

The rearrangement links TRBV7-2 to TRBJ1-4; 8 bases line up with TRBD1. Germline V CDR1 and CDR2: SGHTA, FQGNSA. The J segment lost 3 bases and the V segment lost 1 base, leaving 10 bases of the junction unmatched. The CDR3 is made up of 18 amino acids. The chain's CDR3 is CASSLVAGGAEPNEKLFF. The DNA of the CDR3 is TGTGCCAGCAGCTTAGTTGCAGGGGGCGCGGAGCCTAATGAAAAACTGTTTTTT.

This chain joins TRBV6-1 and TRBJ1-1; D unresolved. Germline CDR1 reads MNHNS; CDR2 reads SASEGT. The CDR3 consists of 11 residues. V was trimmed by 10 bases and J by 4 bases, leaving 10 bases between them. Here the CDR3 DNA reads TGTGCCACTAAATGGGCCACTGAAGCTTTCTTT. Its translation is CATKWATEAFF.

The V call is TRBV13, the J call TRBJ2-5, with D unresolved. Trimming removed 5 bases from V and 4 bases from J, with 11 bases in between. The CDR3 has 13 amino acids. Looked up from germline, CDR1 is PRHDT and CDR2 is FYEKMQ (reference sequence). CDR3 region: CASSPYRSETQYF. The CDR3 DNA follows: TGTGCCAGCAGCCCTTATCGGTCAGAGACCCAGTACTTC.

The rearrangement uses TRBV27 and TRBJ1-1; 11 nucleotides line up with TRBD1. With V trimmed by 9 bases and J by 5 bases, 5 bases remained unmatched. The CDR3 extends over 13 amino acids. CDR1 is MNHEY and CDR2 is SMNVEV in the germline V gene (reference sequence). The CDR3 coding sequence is TGTGCCAGAGGAGGACAGGGGGCGACTGAAGCTTTCTTT. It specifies CARGGQGATEAFF.

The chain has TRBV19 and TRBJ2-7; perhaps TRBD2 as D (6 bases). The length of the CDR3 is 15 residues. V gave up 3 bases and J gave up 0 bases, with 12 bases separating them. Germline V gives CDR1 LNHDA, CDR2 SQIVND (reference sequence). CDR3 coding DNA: TGTGCCAGTAGTATGAGCACGGACTACTCCTACGAGCAGTACTTC. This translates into CASSMSTDYSYEQYF.

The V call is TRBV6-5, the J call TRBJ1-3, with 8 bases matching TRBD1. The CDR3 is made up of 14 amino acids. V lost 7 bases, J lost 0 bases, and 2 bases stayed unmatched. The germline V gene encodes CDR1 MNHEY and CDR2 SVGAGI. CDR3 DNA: TGTGCCAGCACCACAGGGGGCTCTGGAAACACCATATATTTT. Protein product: CASTTGGSGNTIYF.

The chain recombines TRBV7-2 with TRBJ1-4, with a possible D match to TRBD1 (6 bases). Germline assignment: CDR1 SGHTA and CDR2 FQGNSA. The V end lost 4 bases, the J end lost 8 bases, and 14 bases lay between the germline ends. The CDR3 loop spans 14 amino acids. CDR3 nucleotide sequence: TGTGCCAGCAGCTATACAGGGTTAAACGAAAAACTGTTTTTT. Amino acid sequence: CASSYTGLNEKLFF.

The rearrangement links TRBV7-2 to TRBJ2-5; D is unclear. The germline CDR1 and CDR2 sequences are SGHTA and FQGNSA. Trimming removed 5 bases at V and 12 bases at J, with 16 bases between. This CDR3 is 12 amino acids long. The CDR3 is CASSSSRDAEYF. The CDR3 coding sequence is TGTGCCAGCAGCAGTAGCAGAGACGCGGAGTACTTC.

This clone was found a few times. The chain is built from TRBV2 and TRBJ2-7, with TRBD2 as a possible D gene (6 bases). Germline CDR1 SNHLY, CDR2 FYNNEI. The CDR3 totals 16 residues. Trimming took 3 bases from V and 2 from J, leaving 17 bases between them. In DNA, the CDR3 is TGTGCCAGCAGTGAGACTAGAGGGTCCAACGCCTACGAGCAGTACTTC. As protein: CASSETRGSNAYEQYF.

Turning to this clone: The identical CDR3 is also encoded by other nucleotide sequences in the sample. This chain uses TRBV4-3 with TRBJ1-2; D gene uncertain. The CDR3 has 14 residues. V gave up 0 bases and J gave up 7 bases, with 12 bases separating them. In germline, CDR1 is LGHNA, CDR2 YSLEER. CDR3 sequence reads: CASSQDVGRGGYTF. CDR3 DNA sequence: TGCGCCAGCAGCCAAGATGTAGGCAGAGGTGGCTACACCTTC.

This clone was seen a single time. Here the CDR3 reads CASSVALGWGEGNQPQHF. The CDR3 DNA reads TGTGCCAGCAGTGTCGCATTAGGATGGGGCGAGGGCAATCAGCCCCAGCATTTT. V and J are TRBV2 and TRBJ1-5; TRBD1 might be the D (5 bases). The CDR3 has 18 amino acids. Trimming took 4 bases from V and 2 from J, leaving 21 bases between them. Germline lookup yields CDR1 SNHLY and CDR2 FYNNEI.

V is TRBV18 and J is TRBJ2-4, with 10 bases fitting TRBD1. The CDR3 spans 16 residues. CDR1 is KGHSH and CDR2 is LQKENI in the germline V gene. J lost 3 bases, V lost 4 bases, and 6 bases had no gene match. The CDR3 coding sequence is TGTGCCAGCTCACTGACAGGGGGCGCCGGCAAAAACATTCAGTACTTC. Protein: CASSLTGGAGKNIQYF. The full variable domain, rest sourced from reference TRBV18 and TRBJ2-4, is NAGVMQNPRHLVRRRGQEARLRCSPMKGHSHVYWYRQLPEEGLKFMVYLQKENIIDESGMPKERFSAEFPKEGPSILRIQQVVRGDSAAYFCASSLTGGAGKNIQYFGAGTRLSVL.

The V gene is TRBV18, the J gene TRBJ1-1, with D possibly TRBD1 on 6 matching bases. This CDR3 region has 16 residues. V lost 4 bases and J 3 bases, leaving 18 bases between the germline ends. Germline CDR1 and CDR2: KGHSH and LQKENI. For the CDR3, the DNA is TGTGCCAGCTCACAACCGACAGGCCTCGGGGACACTGAAGCTTTCTTT. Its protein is CASSQPTGLGDTEAFF.

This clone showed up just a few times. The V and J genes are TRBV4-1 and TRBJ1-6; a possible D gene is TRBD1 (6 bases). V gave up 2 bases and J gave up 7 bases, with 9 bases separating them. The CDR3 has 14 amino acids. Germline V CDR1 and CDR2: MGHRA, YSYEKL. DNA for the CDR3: TGCGCCAGCAGCCAATACCAGGGGAATTCACCCCTCCACTTT. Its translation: CASSQYQGNSPLHF.